The 13 T cell receptor beta chains below were found in one sample sequenced in a study of beta chain features in type 1 diabetes. TCRB transcripts that were expressed got sequenced, as all of the isolated RNA had been reverse transcribed. The table came from immunoSEQ multiplex PCR; TCRdb's copy has only in-frame clones and leaves some out. The sample contains about 160,000 clones, about 9.1% of which appear only once. Sequencing was performed on central memory CD4+ T cells from blood. The origin of the receptors is a young woman in good health.

This chain connects TRBV9 to TRBJ2-1; possibly TRBD1 for D (5 bases). Germline assignment: CDR1 SGDLS and CDR2 YYNGEE. This CDR3 is 15 amino acids long. The V gene lost 2 bases and the J gene lost 4 bases, with 13 bases spanning the gap. The CDR3 protein is CASSVSQGRYNEQFF. The CDR3 nucleotides read TGTGCCAGCAGCGTCAGCCAGGGTCGGTACAATGAGCAGTTCTTC.

There are a few counts of this clone. The chain joins TRBV2 to TRBJ2-5, with 11 bases that match TRBD2. With V trimmed by 6 bases and J by 5 bases, 5 bases remained unmatched. The CDR3 loop spans 14 amino acids. Per the germline V gene, CDR1 is SNHLY and CDR2 is FYNNEI. This chain's CDR3 is CASSYSSGGETQYF. The CDR3 DNA is TGTGCCAGCAGCTACTCTAGCGGGGGGGAGACCCAGTACTTC.

The sample holds a few counts of this clone. The chain has TRBV2 and TRBJ1-5; D is perhaps TRBD1 (6 bases). V lost 8 bases to trimming and J lost 3 bases, with 20 bases between them. This CDR3 has 16 amino acids. The germline V gene has CDR1 SNHLY and CDR2 FYNNEI. CDR3 loop: CASDPLPRDINQPQHF. The DNA of the CDR3 is TGTGCCAGCGACCCTCTCCCCCGGGACATCAATCAGCCCCAGCATTTT. Full variable domain (outside the CDR3, taken from reference TRBV2 and TRBJ1-5): EPEVTQTPSHQVTQMGQEVILRCVPISNHLYFYWYRQILGQKVEFLVSFYNNEISEKSEIFDDQFSVERPDGSNFTLKIRSTKLEDSAMYFCASDPLPRDINQPQHFGDGTRLSIL.

Only a few counts were recorded for this clone. This chain links TRBV5-1 with TRBJ2-3, with 12 bases matching TRBD2. Germline assignment: CDR1 SGHRS and CDR2 YFSETQ. The CDR3 has 15 residues. J lost 9 bases, V lost 3 bases, and 8 bases had no gene match. CDR3 sequence (DNA): TGCGCCAGCAGCTACCTAGCGGGGGGGCCGGAGACGCAGTATTTT. Translated: CASSYLAGGPETQYF.

In its sample, this clone was seen a few times. This sequence joins TRBV7-6 and TRBJ1-1; 7 bases match TRBD1. The trim removed 1 base at V and 0 bases at J, leaving 8 bases unmatched. The CDR3 is made up of 17 amino acids. In germline, CDR1 is SGHVS, CDR2 FNYEAQ. The DNA of the CDR3 is TGTGCCAGCAGCTTAGTTTCTTATGGGACAGTGAACACTGAAGCTTTCTTT. Its translation is CASSLVSYGTVNTEAFF.

The sample holds a few counts of this clone. The rearrangement uses TRBV14 and TRBJ2-1, with TRBD2 matching 15 bases. Germline loops: CDR1 SGHDN, CDR2 FVKESK. The V and J ends lost 7 bases and 2 bases, in that order; junction bases with no gene match: 9. The CDR3 is 18 residues long. DNA for the CDR3: TGTGCCAGCACCGGGGGACTAGCGGGAGGAGGGACCTACAATGAGCAGTTCTTC. It is translated as CASTGGLAGGGTYNEQFF.

This clone was seen a handful of times. The chain carries TRBV11-2 and TRBJ2-3; the match to TRBD1 covers 7 bases. V gave up 8 bases and J gave up 2 bases; unmatched junction bases: 13. This CDR3 has 16 residues. Germline-derived CDR1 and CDR2 are SGHAT and FQNNGV. The CDR3 DNA reads TGTGCCAGCTTCTTTTTAAGGGGACAGATCACAGATACGCAGTATTTT. Amino acids: CASFFLRGQITDTQYF.

Only a few counts were recorded for this clone. The V gene is TRBV30, the J gene TRBJ2-7, with D unresolved. V was cut by 0 bases and J by 7 bases, with 10 bases left in between. CDR3 length equals 12 residues. Per germline, CDR1 GTSNPN and CDR2 SVGIG (reference sequence). The CDR3 sequence is CAWSVTPGEQYF. CDR3 nucleotides: TGTGCCTGGAGTGTAACCCCCGGGGAGCAGTACTTC.

This clone was seen more than once but under ten times. This chain joins TRBV11-3 and TRBJ1-2; D uncertain. Trimming pared 6 bases from V and 0 bases from J, leaving 11 bases between. The CDR3 extends over 14 amino acids. Germline V gene sequence: CDR1 SGHNT, CDR2 YENEEA. CDR3 DNA: TGTGCCAGCAGTCACAGCCTTACTAACTATGGCTACACCTTC. It translates to CASSHSLTNYGYTF. The full variable domain, in which reference TRBV11-3 and TRBJ1-2 provide the parts outside the CDR3, is EAGVVQSPRYKIIEKKQPVAFWCNPISGHNTLYWYLQNLGQGPELLIRYENEEAVDDSQLPKDRFSAERLKGVDSTLKIQPAELGDSAVYLCASSHSLTNYGYTFGSGTRLTVV.

The chain couples TRBV5-6 to TRBJ2-6; D perhaps matches TRBD1 (5 bases). This CDR3 is built from 14 residues. Per germline, CDR1 SGHDT and CDR2 YYEEEE. Trimming took off 1 base at V and 6 bases at J, with 8 bases between the two ends. CDR3 region: CASSLLTAANVLTF. The DNA for the CDR3 is TGTGCCAGCAGCTTGCTGACAGCGGCCAACGTCCTGACTTTC.

The V gene is TRBV5-1, the J gene TRBJ1-1; D is undetermined. The V gene's germline CDR1 is SGHRS and CDR2 YFSETQ. The CDR3 runs to 13 residues. Deletions cut 5 bases from V and 1 base from J, with 9 bases between. CDR3 sequence: CASSRTWNTEAFF. As DNA, the CDR3 is TGCGCCAGCAGTCGCACATGGAACACTGAAGCTTTCTTT.

The CDR3 sequence: CASSRDGSAEAFF. The DNA for the CDR3 is TGTGCCAGCAGCCGCGATGGAAGCGCTGAAGCTTTCTTT. The chain has TRBV11-2 and TRBJ1-1; D gene unclear. The germline V and J ends were trimmed by 5 bases and 6 bases, with 13 bases remaining between them. Germline lookup yields CDR1 SGHAT and CDR2 FQNNGV. The CDR3 extends over 13 amino acids.

In its sample, this clone was seen a few times. The V call is TRBV6-5, the J call TRBJ2-6; D gene unclear. The ends were cut back, 4 bases at V and 2 bases at J, with 6 bases in the middle. The germline V gene has CDR1 MNHEY and CDR2 SVGAGI. CDR3 length: 14 residues. CDR3: CASSSIPGANVLTF. For the CDR3, the DNA is TGTGCCAGCAGTTCTATTCCTGGGGCCAACGTCCTGACTTTC.